This T cell receptor (beta chain) was sequenced for a study of spatial heterogeneity in lung cancer. Each CDR3 protein is one row after TCRdb ran MiXCR on the 5' RACE reads. This sample yields 8,700 or so distinct CDR3 sequences, of which roughly an eighth are seen a single time; 14% belongs to the top ten. Notes on the study in general: Counts of expanded intratumoral alpha and beta TCRs tracked tumor mutation counts.

V was clipped by 2 bases and J by 5 bases, with 3 bases between them. The CDR3 has 11 amino acids. This clonotype was observed many times. Its matching antigen is unknown. Specified time point: sample taken at primary tumor resection. The J gene is TRBJ1-2, the V gene TRBV12-3 or TRBV12-4, with unresolved D. The sequencing used lung tumor tissue, collected at surgery. The clonotype was recovered from a male donor with early-stage non-small cell lung cancer. CDR3: CASSLTYGYTF. Here the CDR3 DNA reads TGTGCCAGCAGTTTAACGTATGGCTACACCTTC.